The rows below give T cell receptor beta chains drawn from one sample of a study of T cell changes during pregnancy in multiple sclerosis. Assay: immunoSEQ multiplex PCR; the TCRdb copy retains only in-frame clones and omits some. Among roughly 61,000 clones listed, more than 75% were seen once. Sequences were derived from peripheral blood, sampled in the first trimester of pregnancy. The receptors were sampled from a female donor in good health, enrolled as a control in a pregnancy study. Both conserved end residues are part of each CDR3. The D gene is left open where the match is weak. Where a row states a size, it is once, few, many or the class of an expanded clone; other rows omit it.

j_call clone_size v_call d_call cdr3_aa cdr3_nt
TRBJ2-1 - TRBV7-2 TRBD2 CASSLSGGPFNEQFF TGTGCCAGCAGCCTGAGCGGGGGGCCATTCAATGAGCAGTTCTTC
TRBJ2-7 - TRBV14 - CASSQGGGRGTYEQYF TGTGCCAGCAGCCAAGGAGGCGGCCGGGGAACCTACGAGCAGTACTTC
TRBJ1-4 once TRBV7-8 - CASSLGIPRGNEKLFF TGTGCCAGCAGCTTAGGTATCCCCCGGGGGAATGAAAAACTGTTTTTT
TRBJ2-7 - TRBV4-3 - CASSQVPGAYEQYF TGCGCCAGCAGCCAAGTACCAGGGGCCTACGAGCAGTACTTC
TRBJ2-7 few TRBV28 TRBD1 CASRGQGAAYEQYF TGTGCCAGCAGGGGACAGGGGGCAGCGTACGAGCAGTACTTC
TRBJ2-3 - TRBV15 TRBD1 CATSTQISRTGGTDTQYF TGTGCCACCAGCACTCAAATTTCCCGGACAGGGGGAACAGATACGCAGTATTTT
TRBJ1-5 - TRBV5-1 TRBD1 CASSLAGTGNQPQHF TGCGCCAGCAGCTTGGCCGGGACAGGCAATCAGCCCCAGCATTTT
TRBJ2-5 - TRBV11-2 TRBD2 CASSPGLAYQETQYF TGTGCCAGCAGCCCGGGACTAGCCTACCAAGAGACCCAGTACTTC
TRBJ1-2 - TRBV7-2 TRBD1 CASSPGGLRGF TGTGCCAGCAGCCCAGGGGGACTTAGAGGCTTC
TRBJ2-5 once TRBV5-1 TRBD1 CASSWGQSQETQYF TGCGCCAGCAGCTGGGGACAGAGCCAAGAGACCCAGTACTTC
TRBJ2-1 - TRBV5-1 - CASRMGPFSYNEQFF TGCGCCAGCAGGATGGGGCCCTTCTCCTACAATGAGCAGTTCTTC
TRBJ1-3 - TRBV7-6 TRBD1 CASSWQGAGNTIYF TGTGCCAGCAGCTGGCAGGGGGCGGGAAACACCATATATTTT
TRBJ2-5 once TRBV5-6 TRBD2 CASGRSGYQETQYF TGTGCCAGCGGACGTAGCGGGTATCAAGAGACCCAGTACTTC
TRBJ2-2 - TRBV7-8 TRBD1 CASSLQGAYTGELFF TGTGCCAGCAGCTTACAGGGGGCGTACACCGGGGAGCTGTTTTTT
TRBJ2-2 - TRBV2 TRBD1 CASSGGQINTGELFF TGTGCCAGCAGTGGGGGACAGATAAACACCGGGGAGCTGTTTTTT
TRBJ1-1 - TRBV19 - CASSLRGNTEAFF TGTGCCAGTAGTCTCCGGGGGAACACTGAAGCTTTCTTT
TRBJ2-7 - TRBV15 TRBD2 CATRGTSGSWTSEQYF TGTGCCACCAGGGGGACTAGCGGGAGTTGGACGTCCGAGCAGTACTTC
TRBJ1-1 - TRBV10-3 TRBD1 CAIRPGQGASEAFF TGTGCCATCAGACCGGGACAGGGTGCGAGTGAAGCTTTCTTT
TRBJ2-3 - TRBV7-9 TRBD2 CASSLRASGDTQYF TGTGCCAGCAGCTTAAGGGCTAGCGGGGATACGCAGTATTTT
TRBJ1-6 - TRBV19 - CASTPGGRSYNSPLHF TGTGCCAGTACTCCGGGGGGTCGGTCCTATAATTCACCCCTCCACTTT
TRBJ2-7 once TRBV28 TRBD2 CASSSQGSGRAYEQYF TGTGCCAGCAGTTCCCAGGGGAGCGGGAGGGCCTACGAGCAGTACTTC
TRBJ1-4 - TRBV19 - CASSMGQASAEKLFF TGTGCCAGTAGTATGGGGCAGGCCTCCGCTGAAAAACTGTTTTTT
TRBJ1-1 few TRBV10-3 - CAISPGSTEAFF TGTGCCATCAGTCCGGGGAGCACTGAAGCTTTCTTT
TRBJ2-3 - TRBV7-3 TRBD2 CASSSAGVTDTQYF TGTGCCAGCAGCTCAGCGGGGGTGACAGATACGCAGTATTTT
TRBJ1-1 once TRBV4-3 TRBD1 CASSQASTGVGNTEAFF TGCGCCAGCAGCCAAGCCTCGACAGGGGTCGGGAACACTGAAGCTTTCTTT
TRBJ1-2 - TRBV30 - CAWSREPGGYTF TGTGCCTGGAGTCGGGAACCCGGGGGCTACACCTTC
TRBJ1-4 - TRBV29-1 - CSVVGQGGEKLFF TGCAGCGTTGTAGGCCAGGGAGGTGAAAAACTGTTTTTT
TRBJ2-5 - TRBV5-1 - CASSLEGTINLETQYF TGCGCCAGCAGCTTGGAAGGGACAATTAATCTAGAGACCCAGTACTTC
TRBJ1-2 - TRBV6-1 - CASSEGPQPYGYTF TGTGCCAGCAGTGAAGGGCCCCAACCCTATGGCTACACCTTC
TRBJ2-7 - TRBV29-1 - CSVLRQASYEQYF TGCAGCGTGCTAAGACAGGCCTCCTACGAGCAGTACTTC
TRBJ2-7 - TRBV6-1 TRBD1 CASSEAAGGPYEQYF TGTGCCAGCAGTGAAGCGGCAGGGGGTCCCTACGAGCAGTACTTC
TRBJ2-5 - TRBV2 - CASSVLQETQYF TGTGCCAGCAGTGTTCTTCAAGAGACCCAGTACTTC